What follows are 24 T cell receptor beta chains derived from one specimen sequenced in a study of CD8+ T cells in alopecia areata. Treatment in this sample: oral pan-JAK inhibitor, 5-10 mg twice daily. Investigators isolated RNA and reverse transcribed it into cDNA to act as the sequencing template. The protocol was immunoSEQ multiplex PCR, while the TCRdb copy is restricted to in-frame clones and leaves out a portion. This sample has approximately 110,000 clones, with approximately 51% found just once. The sequenced sample was CD4+ T cells sorted from blood, obtained at week 24, from a patient treated with tofacitinib. These receptors all come from a human donor with alopecia areata.

The rearrangement links TRBV2 to TRBJ2-1, with D unresolved. Germline CDR1 reads SNHLY; CDR2 reads FYNNEI. The CDR3 loop spans 15 amino acids. V lost 0 bases to trimming and J lost 0 bases, with 6 bases between them. CDR3 in amino acids: CASSEAGNSYNEQFF. CDR3 nucleotides: TGTGCCAGCAGTGAAGCGGGGAACTCCTACAATGAGCAGTTCTTC.

This clone was counted a single time. This chain uses TRBV6-5 with TRBJ1-5; D is possibly TRBD1 (6 bases). The V gene lost 6 bases and the J gene lost 3 bases, with 9 bases spanning the gap. The CDR3 spans 13 residues. The germline V gene encodes CDR1 MNHEY and CDR2 SVGAGI. The CDR3 DNA reads TGTGCCAGCAGGAGGGGGTTCAATCAGCCCCAGCATTTT. Protein sequence: CASRRGFNQPQHF.

The chain combines TRBV29-1 with TRBJ2-1; D not resolved. CDR3 size: 10 residues. Germline V gene lookup returns CDR1 SQVTM and CDR2 ANQGSEA. The CDR3 loop is CGPTRDEQFF. CDR3 in DNA: TGCGGTCCGACACGGGATGAGCAGTTCTTC.

This clone was seen a few times. The chain is built from TRBV7-2 and TRBJ2-5, with D perhaps matching TRBD1 (5 bases). The CDR3 totals 13 residues. CDR1 and CDR2 from the germline V gene are SGHTA and FQGNSA. V was pared by 2 bases and J by 2 bases, with 6 bases between. CDR3 in amino acids: CASSLRGQETQYF. Written as DNA, the CDR3 is TGTGCCAGCAGCTTAAGGGGTCAAGAGACCCAGTACTTC.

This clone was seen a handful of times. The V and J genes are TRBV30 and TRBJ2-7; D gene uncertain. In germline, CDR1 is GTSNPN, CDR2 SVGIG (reference sequence). Trimming cost V 0 bases and J 7 bases, with 16 bases left between them. The CDR3 runs to 14 residues. CDR3: CAWSVRGRPVEQYF. CDR3 coding DNA: TGTGCCTGGAGTGTACGAGGACGCCCCGTAGAGCAGTACTTC.

This clone was observed a single time. The V gene is TRBV6-5, the J gene TRBJ1-6; D unresolved. From germline, CDR1 is MNHEY and CDR2 SVGAGI. Trimming pared 2 bases from V and 5 bases from J, leaving 7 bases between. There are 14 residues in the CDR3. The CDR3 DNA is TGTGCCAGCAGTTACCTCGGGAATAATTCACCCCTCCACTTT. Translated: CASSYLGNNSPLHF.

The chain recombines TRBV7-2 with TRBJ2-2; D is undetermined. This CDR3 is 12 amino acids long. In germline, CDR1 is SGHTA, CDR2 FQGNSA. V lost 4 bases to trimming and J lost 3 bases, with 3 bases between them. In DNA, the CDR3 is TGTGCCAGCAGCTCCGACACCGGGGAGCTGTTTTTT. Encoded protein: CASSSDTGELFF.

The gene calls are TRBV30 and TRBJ2-1; D is perhaps TRBD1 or TRBD2 (5 bases each). Germline lookup yields CDR1 GTSNPN and CDR2 SVGIG (reference sequence). Trimming took off 3 bases at V and 6 bases at J, with 15 bases between the two ends. This CDR3 has 14 amino acids. The CDR3 loop reads CAWRLPGPGNEQFF. The CDR3 DNA sequence: TGTGCCTGGAGGTTACCGGGACCCGGCAATGAGCAGTTCTTC.

This clone appeared once. V is TRBV23-1 and J is TRBJ1-1; the match to TRBD1 covers 7 bases. TRBV23-1 is annotated as an ORF whose role is uncertain. V lost 7 bases, J lost 1 base, and 9 bases stayed unmatched. This CDR3 has 15 amino acids. In nucleotides, the CDR3 is TGCGCCAGCACCATGACAGGGTGGGAGAACACTGAAGCTTTCTTT. Protein sequence: CASTMTGWENTEAFF.

This chain connects TRBV2 to TRBJ2-2; D remains unclear. The ends were cut back, 6 bases at V and 6 bases at J, with 14 bases in the middle. The CDR3 runs 14 residues. Germline CDR1 is SNHLY and CDR2 is FYNNEI. The CDR3 here is CASSGSGPAGELFF. The CDR3 DNA reads TGTGCCAGCAGCGGCTCAGGACCCGCCGGGGAGCTGTTTTTT.

This clone was detected a few times. The CDR3: CAWSGAGGSTEAFF. Written as DNA, the CDR3 is TGTGCCTGGAGTGGGGCAGGGGGATCTACTGAAGCTTTCTTT. The chain couples TRBV30 to TRBJ1-1; 7 bases line up with TRBD1. J was trimmed by 5 bases and V by 1 base; bases with no gene match: 7. Germline V gene data show CDR1 as GTSNPN and CDR2 as SVGIG (reference sequence). CDR3 length: 14 residues.

The V gene is TRBV7-2, the J gene TRBJ2-6, with 7 bases aligning to TRBD1. CDR1 is SGHTA, CDR2 FQGNSA, per germline. The CDR3 runs to 16 residues. V shed 5 bases, J shed 0 bases, and the junction held 4 bases outside the gene matches. The CDR3 sequence: CASSRTGSSGANVLTF. As DNA, the CDR3 is TGTGCCAGCAGCAGGACAGGAAGCTCTGGGGCCAACGTCCTGACTTTC.

This clone was seen only a few times. The J gene is TRBJ1-5, the V gene TRBV10-3; D possibly corresponds to TRBD1 (6 bases). The CDR3 covers 14 residues. V was shortened by 2 bases and J by 4 bases, with 9 bases between the two germline ends. Germline-derived CDR1 and CDR2 are ENHRY and SYGVKD. The CDR3 region has the DNA TGTGCCATCAGTGAGAGCGGACAGAATCAGCCCCAGCATTTT. Amino acids: CAISESGQNQPQHF.

This clone was found a few times. The chain has TRBV29-1 and TRBJ2-7; 9 bases are shared with TRBD1. This CDR3 spans 14 amino acids. In germline, CDR1 is SQVTM, CDR2 ANQGSEA. J lost 5 bases, V lost 7 bases, and 12 bases had no gene match. This chain's CDR3 is CSARPGTGYNEQYF. The DNA of the CDR3 is TGCAGCGCCCGACCCGGGACAGGGTATAACGAGCAGTACTTC.

By its share, this clone is medium-sized (0.01 to 0.1%). This sequence joins TRBV27 and TRBJ2-2; D is ambiguous. Germline lookup yields CDR1 MNHEY and CDR2 SMNVEV (reference sequence). There are 13 residues in the CDR3. Trimming took 7 bases from V and 1 from J, leaving 7 bases between them. CDR3 nucleotide sequence: TGTGCCAGCAAGCGAATGAACACCGGGGAGCTGTTTTTT. This gives the protein CASKRMNTGELFF.

The gene calls are TRBV5-1 and TRBJ1-2; 7 bases fit TRBD1. The germline CDR1 and CDR2 sequences are SGHRS and YFSETQ. The CDR3 consists of 15 residues. Trimming at V came to 4 bases and at J to 0 bases, leaving 6 bases not matched to a gene. DNA for the CDR3: TGCGCCAGCAGCCCGGGGGACAGACCTAACTATGGCTACACCTTC. It yields the protein CASSPGDRPNYGYTF.

The genes are TRBV9 and TRBJ1-1, with TRBD1 matching 8 bases. The CDR3 runs 13 residues. V trimming: 6 bases; J trimming: 7 bases; junction bases outside the gene matches: 8. The V gene's germline CDR1 is SGDLS and CDR2 YYNGEE. This chain's CDR3 is CASNEQGTGEAFF. The CDR3 DNA reads TGTGCCAGCAACGAGCAGGGGACAGGTGAAGCTTTCTTT.

V gene TRBV7-2 combines with J gene TRBJ1-2; D is undetermined. Per the germline V gene, CDR1 is SGHTA and CDR2 is FQGNSA. V lost 4 bases to trimming and J lost 8 bases, with 11 bases between them. This CDR3 is 12 amino acids long. The CDR3 nucleotides read TGTGCCAGCAGCTCCAGTAGGGAGGGCTACACCTTC. Amino acid sequence: CASSSSREGYTF. The complete variable domain, with remaining parts taken from reference TRBV7-2 and TRBJ1-2, reads GAGVSQSPSNKVTEKGKDVELRCDPISGHTALYWYRQSLGQGLEFLIYFQGNSAPDKSGLPSDRFSAERTGGSVSTLTIQRTQQEDSAVYLCASSSSREGYTFGSGTRLTVV.

A few counts support this clone. In nucleotides, the CDR3 is TGTGCCAGCAGTGAGGGACTTGGCTACACCTTC. Translating gives CASSEGLGYTF. The rearrangement uses TRBV6-5 and TRBJ1-2, with D possibly TRBD1 on 5 matching bases. Between the trimmed V and J ends, which lost 5 bases and 7 bases, there was a span of 8 bases. This CDR3 has 11 amino acids. Germline values: CDR1 MNHEY, CDR2 SVGAGI.

This clone was picked up one time. The rearrangement joins TRBV30 to TRBJ2-1; D may be TRBD2 (5 bases). The germline V gene has CDR1 GTSNPN and CDR2 SVGIG (reference sequence). Deletions cut 3 bases from V and 2 bases from J, with 8 bases between. The CDR3 totals 13 residues. The CDR3 DNA is TGTGCCTGGAGCCGGGGAGCCTACAATGAGCAGTTCTTC. Residues: CAWSRGAYNEQFF.

The chain uses TRBV2 and TRBJ1-2; no clear D. Germline assignment: CDR1 SNHLY and CDR2 FYNNEI. This CDR3 comprises 13 residues. V shed 4 bases and J shed 0 bases, with 6 bases lying between them. The CDR3 here is CASSVQANYGYTF. CDR3 DNA: TGTGCCAGCAGTGTACAAGCTAACTATGGCTACACCTTC. Full variable domain (outside the CDR3, taken from reference TRBV2 and TRBJ1-2): EPEVTQTPSHQVTQMGQEVILRCVPISNHLYFYWYRQILGQKVEFLVSFYNNEISEKSEIFDDQFSVERPDGSNFTLKIRSTKLEDSAMYFCASSVQANYGYTFGSGTRLTVV.

This clone was seen more than once but under ten times. The CDR3 DNA reads as TGTGCCACCAGCAGAAGACAGAGTAAAACAGATACGCAGTATTTT. Translated: CATSRRQSKTDTQYF. The chain uses TRBV15 and TRBJ2-3; D is perhaps TRBD1 (5 bases). CDR3 size: 15 residues. V was pared by 2 bases and J by 3 bases, with 12 bases between. The V gene's germline CDR1 is LNHNV and CDR2 YYDKDF (reference sequence). The full variable domain, with the rest looked up from reference TRBV15 and TRBJ2-3, is DAMVIQNPRYQVTQFGKPVTLSCSQTLNHNVMYWYQQKSSQAPKLLFHYYDKDFNNEADTPDNFQSRRPNTSFCFLDIRSPGLGDTAMYLCATSRRQSKTDTQYFGPGTRLTVL.

V gene TRBV18 combines with J gene TRBJ2-4; D unresolved. Germline V CDR1 and CDR2: KGHSH, LQKENI. This CDR3 region has 14 residues. V dropped 3 bases and J dropped 4 bases, with 10 bases sitting between them. CDR3 residues: CASSPVAGKNIQYF. CDR3 coding DNA: TGTGCCAGCTCACCCGTAGCCGGGAAAAACATTCAGTACTTC. Full variable domain (outside the CDR3, taken from reference TRBV18 and TRBJ2-4): NAGVMQNPRHLVRRRGQEARLRCSPMKGHSHVYWYRQLPEEGLKFMVYLQKENIIDESGMPKERFSAEFPKEGPSILRIQQVVRGDSAAYFCASSPVAGKNIQYFGAGTRLSVL.

The rearrangement links TRBV30 to TRBJ1-4; no clear D gene. This CDR3 has 12 amino acids. Germline lookup yields CDR1 GTSNPN and CDR2 SVGIG (reference sequence). V lost 0 bases, J lost 8 bases, and 7 bases lay in between. Here the CDR3 DNA reads TGTGCCTGGAGTGTAATCCGGGAAAAACTGTTTTTT. Amino acid sequence: CAWSVIREKLFF.